A selection of T cell receptor beta chains follows, all from one sample in a study of CD8 T cells in ankylosing spondylitis. TCRdb re-derived calls from the 5' RACE reads in MiXCR, one entry per CDR3 protein. The sample records some 220,000 distinct CDR3 sequences, more than 5.5% being singletons. Source material: blood, either unsorted or a sorted T cell fraction (not recorded which). The source is a male donor with ankylosing spondylitis. The CDR3 runs from the conserved cysteine through the conserved F or W. Fields, in order: CDR3 length, V gene, D gene, J gene, clone size, CDR3 DNA, CDR3 protein. D genes are given only for firm matches. A clone size is listed for some rows: how often the clone was seen (once, few, many), or a class if it is expanded.

14	TRBV5-6	.	TRBJ2-7	once	TGTGCCAGCGGCCCCGGACTACTCTCCTACGAGCAGTACTTC	CASGPGLLSYEQYF
14	TRBV6-2/TRBV6-3	.	TRBJ1-1	.	TGTGCCAGCAGTTGGGGGGCTCTCGGCACTGAAGCTTTCTTT	CASSWGALGTEAFF
13	TRBV20-1	TRBD2	TRBJ2-1	.	TGCAGTGCTAGTTGGCTTGGGGGGGATGAGCAGTTCTTC	CSASWLGGDEQFF
12	TRBV14	.	TRBJ2-7	.	TGTGCCAGCAGCCCGGTGCAGTCTAACTTGTACTTC	CASSPVQSNLYF
14	TRBV9	.	TRBJ2-3	many	TGTGCCAGCAGCTCGGGAAGAAGCACAGATACGCAGTATTTT	CASSSGRSTDTQYF
11	TRBV20-1	.	TRBJ2-7	many	TGCAGTGCTAGGGACGTTTACGAGCAGTACTTC	CSARDVYEQYF
14	TRBV6-1	TRBD1	TRBJ1-2	many	TGTGCCAGCAGAAACAGGGGAGGCGGCTATGGCTACACCTTC	CASRNRGGGYGYTF
13	TRBV12-3/TRBV12-4	.	TRBJ1-1	many	TGTGCCAGCAGTCTAACAGTCCTCCTTGAAGCTTTCTTT	CASSLTVLLEAFF
16	TRBV5-6	TRBD2	TRBJ2-1	many	TGTGCCAGCAGCTTGACAGCGGGATTCGCCTACAATGAGCAGTTCTTC	CASSLTAGFAYNEQFF
15	TRBV6-5	TRBD2	TRBJ2-1	many	TGTGCCAGCAGTTTTCTTAGCGGGAGATACAATGAGCAGTTCTTC	CASSFLSGRYNEQFF
18	TRBV7-8	.	TRBJ2-1	.	TGTGCCAGCAGCTTACTGCGGTCGCTAGCAAATTCCTACAATGAGCAGTTCTTC	CASSLLRSLANSYNEQFF
16	TRBV7-9	TRBD2	TRBJ2-1	many	TGTGCCAGCAGCTTGGCTAGCGGGGGGGATGGGGATGAGCAGTTCTTC	CASSLASGGDGDEQFF
14	TRBV7-9	.	TRBJ1-1	many	TGTGCCAGCAGCTCCCACGGGGGGGGGACTGAAGCTTTCTTT	CASSSHGGGTEAFF
14	TRBV5-1	.	TRBJ2-7	few	TGCGCCAGCAGGACGGGAGACTTAACCTACGAGCAGTACTTC	CASRTGDLTYEQYF
16	TRBV7-2	TRBD1	TRBJ1-1	many	TGTGCCAGCAGCTGGGGGACAGGGGGCTTTCACACTGAAGCTTTCTTT	CASSWGTGGFHTEAFF
14	TRBV27	.	TRBJ2-7	many	TGTGCCAGCAGTTTCTCGGGGGCCCAAGGAGAGCAGTACTTC	CASSFSGAQGEQYF
16	TRBV27	TRBD2	TRBJ2-1	many	TGTGCCAGCAGTTTATCGACTAGCGGGCCTAGGAATGAGCAGTTCTTC	CASSLSTSGPRNEQFF
13	TRBV24-1	TRBD2	TRBJ2-7	many	TGTGCCACCAGTGATCCGACTAGCCCAGAGCAGTACTTC	CATSDPTSPEQYF
15	TRBV29-1	.	TRBJ1-2	many	TGCAGCGTTGAAGTGCGACGAGGGAATTACGATGGCTACACCTTC	CSVEVRRGNYDGYTF
14	TRBV20-1	.	TRBJ2-5	.	TGCAGTGCTAGAGATCTTGCCTACCAAGAGACCCAGTACTTC	CSARDLAYQETQYF
12	TRBV25-1	.	TRBJ2-1	many	TGTGCCAGTACCAGTGGGGGAGGAGAGCAGTTCTTC	CASTSGGGEQFF
18	TRBV6-5	.	TRBJ1-1	.	TGTGCCAGCAGTTACCAAATCCGAGAAAGAGGTATGAACACTGAAGCTTTCTTT	CASSYQIRERGMNTEAFF
16	TRBV20-1	.	TRBJ1-5	many	TGCAGTGCTAGTTACAGGAAGGGGTTTAGCAATCAGCCCCAGCATTTT	CSASYRKGFSNQPQHF
16	TRBV27	TRBD2	TRBJ2-2	many	TGTGCCAGCAGTGTGGCGGGGGGACGCGACACCGGGGAGCTGTTTTTT	CASSVAGGRDTGELFF
17	TRBV20-1	TRBD1	TRBJ1-5	many	TGCAGTGCTAGAGATCGGCGACGGACAGGGGGGACTCAGCCCCAGCATTTT	CSARDRRRTGGTQPQHF
13	TRBV3-1	.	TRBJ1-1	few	TGTGCCAGCAGCTACGTTTCGAACACTGAAGCTTTCTTT	CASSYVSNTEAFF
12	TRBV6-6	.	TRBJ2-7	many	TGTGCCAGCAGTTACAGGACCTACGAGCAGTACTTC	CASSYRTYEQYF
17	TRBV28	TRBD1	TRBJ2-1	few	TGTGCCAGCAGTTTGGGGCAGGGGGTACTCTCCTACAATGAGCAGTTCTTC	CASSLGQGVLSYNEQFF
16	TRBV7-9	.	TRBJ1-2	.	TGTGCCAGCAGCTTAAGGGGGACACAGGGCCACTATGGCTACACCTTC	CASSLRGTQGHYGYTF
13	TRBV5-6	.	TRBJ1-2	many	TGTGCCAGCAGCTTCACAGTAGTCTATGGCTACACCTTC	CASSFTVVYGYTF
12	TRBV29-1	.	TRBJ1-3	many	TGCAGCGTCTGGGACTCTGGAAACACCATATATTTT	CSVWDSGNTIYF
15	TRBV3-1	.	TRBJ2-4	many	TGTGCCAGCAGCCAGGCCTACCGGACAGAAGACATTCAGTACTTC	CASSQAYRTEDIQYF
17	TRBV19	TRBD2	TRBJ2-1	few	TGTGCCAGTAGTTCCCATACTAGCGGGAGATGGAGCAATGAGCAGTTCTTC	CASSSHTSGRWSNEQFF
15	TRBV20-1	TRBD1	TRBJ2-4	many	TGCAGTGCTTGGGACAGGGACGGTCGGGTAAACATTCAGTACTTC	CSAWDRDGRVNIQYF
16	TRBV18	.	TRBJ1-2	few	TGTGCCAGCTCACCACCCCCAGGGCAAGTGAGGTATGGCTACACCTTC	CASSPPPGQVRYGYTF
16	TRBV6-5	TRBD2	TRBJ2-1	.	TGTGCCAGCAGTTCCAGACTAGCGGGAGTTAACGATGAGCAGTTCTTC	CASSSRLAGVNDEQFF
15	TRBV27	.	TRBJ2-7	many	TGTGCCAGCAACTCCCCTTCGCAGGGTCGCAACGAGCAGTACTTC	CASNSPSQGRNEQYF
16	TRBV12-3/TRBV12-4	.	TRBJ1-5	many	TGTGCCAGCAGTGCATCGGGCCAGCCACTCAATCAGCCCCAGCATTTT	CASSASGQPLNQPQHF
15	TRBV7-9	.	TRBJ2-7	many	TGTGCCAGCAGCTTAGTCGGGACTCCTGAACTGGGGCAGTACTTC	CASSLVGTPELGQYF
15	TRBV7-6	TRBD2	TRBJ2-3	.	TGTGCCAGCAGCCCACTGAGCGGGGAATCAGATACGCAGTATTTT	CASSPLSGESDTQYF
16	TRBV25-1	TRBD2	TRBJ2-7	.	TGTGCCAGCAGTGAATTTAGCCGGGAGGGAACCTACGAGCAGTACTTC	CASSEFSREGTYEQYF
14	TRBV9	.	TRBJ2-3	few	TGTGCCAGCAGCGTAGGAAGAAGCCAAGATACGCAGTATTTT	CASSVGRSQDTQYF
15	TRBV20-1	.	TRBJ2-2	many	TGCAGTGCTAGGATACCGGGACCCAACACCGGGGAGCTGTTTTTT	CSARIPGPNTGELFF
16	TRBV12-3/TRBV12-4	TRBD2	TRBJ2-1	few	TGTGCCAGCAGTCCGACTAGCGGGGCCCCTTACAATGAGCAGTTCTTC	CASSPTSGAPYNEQFF
15	TRBV6-5	.	TRBJ2-1	.	TGTGCCAGCAGTTTAGGGACAGGGACTAGACGTCTGCAGTTCTTC	CASSLGTGTRRLQFF
15	TRBV29-1	.	TRBJ2-7	many	TGCAGCGTGGGGGGATTCGAAACGGAACCCTACGAGCAGTACTTC	CSVGGFETEPYEQYF
14	TRBV20-1	.	TRBJ1-6	.	TGCAGTGCCGGGAGGAGCTCCTATAATTCACCCCTCCACTTT	CSAGRSSYNSPLHF
17	TRBV4-3	TRBD2	TRBJ2-1	many	TGCGCCAGCAGCCAAGATTTGGGCGGGAGTATCGACAATGAGCAGTTCTTC	CASSQDLGGSIDNEQFF
15	TRBV10-2	.	TRBJ2-7	.	TGCGCCAGCAGCTCCGGGCAGGGGCCCTTTGGCGAGCAGTACTTC	CASSSGQGPFGEQYF
13	TRBV20-1	.	TRBJ2-6	few	TGCAGTGCTAGAGTGATGGGGGCCAACGTCCTGACTTTC	CSARVMGANVLTF
15	TRBV28	.	TRBJ1-1	few	TGTGCCAGCAGTAGTATCAGGGGAAGGGACACTGAAGCTTTCTTT	CASSSIRGRDTEAFF